Below are 18 T cell receptor beta chains sequenced from a single sample in a study of vaccination effects on CD4 cells after COVID-19. Clones were read by immunoSEQ multiplex PCR, and TCRdb kept only the in-frame ones, dropping some. The sample lists 28,000 or so clones; 72% were seen once. Their antigen targets remain unknown. ViraFEST assay sequencing came after antigen-specific CD4+ T cells were expanded with viral peptide pools. A 10-day culture period preceded the isolation of CD4+ T cells. Previously uninfected by SARS-CoV-2, the vaccine recipients also showed negative nucleocapsid antibodies. The source material was CD4+ T cells from PBMCs cultured with SARS-CoV-2 spike peptides, sampled before COVID-19 vaccination. The receptors come from a human donor who received a COVID-19 vaccine.

This clone was counted only a few times. This chain joins TRBV5-1 and TRBJ1-6; D possibly corresponds to TRBD1 (6 bases). CDR3 length equals 14 residues. Trimming took off 2 bases at V and 8 bases at J, with 11 bases between the two ends. The germline CDR1 and CDR2 sequences are SGHRS and YFSETQ. The CDR3 bases are TGCGCCAGCAGCTTTACAGGGAAGGATTCACCCCTCCACTTT. Its translation: CASSFTGKDSPLHF.

The rearrangement links TRBV5-1 to TRBJ1-6, with TRBD1 as a possible D gene (5 bases). Germline V gene sequence: CDR1 SGHRS, CDR2 YFSETQ. Trimming took off 4 bases at V and 6 bases at J, with 14 bases between the two ends. The CDR3 sequence is 15 residues long. The CDR3 here is CASSLELGVNSPLHF. The CDR3, as DNA: TGCGCCAGCAGCCTTGAGTTAGGGGTTAATTCACCCCTCCACTTT.

This clone has only a few counts. The gene calls are TRBV24-1 and TRBJ1-5, with no clear D. Germline V gives CDR1 KGHDR, CDR2 SFDVKD. The CDR3 has 14 residues. Trimming cost V 1 base and J 3 bases, with 6 bases left between them. Here the CDR3 reads CATSDFIPNQPQHF. The CDR3, as DNA: TGTGCCACCAGTGATTTCATCCCCAATCAGCCCCAGCATTTT.

This clone turned up a few times. V gene TRBV23-1 combines with J gene TRBJ1-6; D might be TRBD1 (5 bases). TRBV23-1 is recorded as an ORF, its role being uncertain. V was pared by 3 bases and J by 6 bases, with 21 bases between. This CDR3 contains 18 residues. CDR3 DNA: TGCGCCAGCAGTCACAAGGGGCGGAAACCCCTTTGTAATTCACCCCTCCACTTT. It encodes CASSHKGRKPLCNSPLHF.

The V gene is TRBV29-1, the J gene TRBJ2-1; either TRBD1 or TRBD2 may fit D (5 bases each). In germline, CDR1 is SQVTM, CDR2 ANQGSEA. CDR3 length: 11 residues. Trimming pared 8 bases from V and 6 bases from J, leaving 11 bases between. CDR3: CSIRDLNEQFF. CDR3 bases: TGCAGCATACGGGACCTCAATGAGCAGTTCTTC.

V usage is TRBV6-5 and J usage is TRBJ2-1; 9 positions match TRBD1. Looked up from germline, CDR1 is MNHEY and CDR2 is SVGAGI. This CDR3 has 13 amino acids. V lost 5 bases, J lost 10 bases, and 6 bases stayed unmatched. The CDR3 reads CASSPQGAGEQFF. In DNA form, the CDR3 reads TGTGCCAGCAGTCCACAGGGGGCGGGAGAGCAGTTCTTC.

This rearrangement joins TRBV14 to TRBJ1-4, with D hard to call. The CDR3 extends over 12 amino acids. CDR1 and CDR2 from the germline V gene are SGHDN and FVKESK. V was pared by 1 base and J by 10 bases, with 7 bases between. The DNA for the CDR3 is TGTGCCAGCAGCCAAGTAACCGGAAAACTGTTTTTT. As protein: CASSQVTGKLFF. The full variable domain, with the rest looked up from reference TRBV14 and TRBJ1-4, is EAGVTQFPSHSVIEKGQTVTLRCDPISGHDNLYWYRRVMGKEIKFLLHFVKESKQDESGMPNNRFLAERTGGTYSTLKVQPAELEDSGVYFCASSQVTGKLFFGSGTQLSVL.

The chain recombines TRBV5-6 with TRBJ1-2, with a tentative D call TRBD1 (5 bases). The CDR3 covers 13 residues. Germline CDR1 reads SGHDT; CDR2 reads YYEEEE. The V gene lost 3 bases and the J gene lost 2 bases, with 8 bases spanning the gap. CDR3 protein: CASSYTGNYGYTF. The DNA of the CDR3 is TGTGCCAGCAGCTATACAGGAAACTATGGCTACACCTTC.

This clone showed up just a few times. The gene calls are TRBV9 and TRBJ1-2, with a tentative D call TRBD1 (6 bases). CDR1 is SGDLS and CDR2 is YYNGEE in the germline V gene. This CDR3 is built from 14 residues. The germline V and J ends were trimmed by 1 base and 4 bases, with 11 bases remaining between them. Written as DNA, the CDR3 is TGTGCCAGCAGCGTAAGCCCGGACAGCTATGGCTACACCTTC. Its translation is CASSVSPDSYGYTF.

The chain is built from TRBV5-1 and TRBJ1-1; the match to TRBD1 covers 7 bases. Germline CDR1 SGHRS, CDR2 YFSETQ. The CDR3 is 15 residues long. The ends lost 0 bases at V and 5 bases at J; junction bases unmatched: 7. CDR3 loop: CASSLVGTVYTEAFF. CDR3 coding DNA: TGCGCCAGCAGCTTGGTCGGGACAGTTTATACTGAAGCTTTCTTT. Full variable domain (outside the CDR3, taken from reference TRBV5-1 and TRBJ1-1): KAGVTQTPRYLIKTRGQQVTLSCSPISGHRSVSWYQQTPGQGLQFLFEYFSETQRNKGNFPGRFSGRQFSNSRSEMNVSTLELGDSALYLCASSLVGTVYTEAFFGQGTRLTVV.

This rearrangement joins TRBV7-9 to TRBJ2-7, with 7 bases identical to TRBD2. V gave up 3 bases and J gave up 6 bases; unmatched junction bases: 5. Per the germline V gene, CDR1 is SEHNR and CDR2 is FQNEAQ (reference sequence). The CDR3 covers 13 residues. The CDR3 reads CASSFRLAGEQYF. For the CDR3, the DNA is TGTGCCAGCAGCTTTAGACTAGCCGGCGAGCAGTACTTC.

The chain couples TRBV11-2 to TRBJ1-2, with D hard to call. The germline V and J ends were trimmed by 5 bases and 4 bases, with 8 bases remaining between them. Germline V gene sequence: CDR1 SGHAT, CDR2 FQNNGV. The CDR3 runs 12 residues. CDR3 DNA: TGTGCCAGCAGCCAAGGGATCTATGGCTACACCTTC. This codes for CASSQGIYGYTF.

This chain connects TRBV5-1 to TRBJ2-1; no firm D call. V was shortened by 1 base and J by 4 bases, with 12 bases between the two germline ends. Germline V gene lookup returns CDR1 SGHRS and CDR2 YFSETQ. The CDR3 extends over 15 amino acids. The CDR3 nucleotides are TGCGCCAGCAGCTTGTTAGCCGAATCTTACAATGAGCAGTTCTTC. Protein sequence: CASSLLAESYNEQFF.

The sample holds one count of this clone. The V call is TRBV6-4, the J call TRBJ2-1, with 9 nucleotides matching TRBD2. This CDR3 contains 17 residues. Trimming cost V 0 bases and J 6 bases; bases outside gene matches: 9. Germline CDR1 MRHNA, CDR2 SNTAGT. The CDR3 bases are TGTGCCAGCAGTGACTCGGTACTAGCGGGTTTTGGCAATGAGCAGTTCTTC. Translated: CASSDSVLAGFGNEQFF.

CDR3 sequence reads: CSVEGVTGQGGEKLFF. The CDR3 DNA follows: TGCAGCGTTGAAGGAGTTACGGGACAGGGGGGTGAAAAACTGTTTTTT. The rearrangement joins TRBV29-1 to TRBJ1-4, with TRBD1 matching 11 bases. V dropped 1 base and J dropped 7; count of bases not matched to a gene: 8. The CDR3 is made up of 16 amino acids. Germline lookup yields CDR1 SQVTM and CDR2 ANQGSEA. Variable domain in full (rest from reference TRBV29-1 and TRBJ1-4): SAVISQKPSRDICQRGTSLTIQCQVDSQVTMMFWYRQQPGQSLTLIATANQGSEATYESGFVIDKFPISRPNLTFSTLTVSNMSPEDSSIYLCSVEGVTGQGGEKLFFGSGTQLSVL.

This clone was counted only a few times. The J gene is TRBJ1-1, the V gene TRBV11-2; D gene ambiguous. Trimming left V 1 base short and J 6 bases short, with 9 bases between. Germline CDR1 is SGHAT and CDR2 is FQNNGV. This CDR3 comprises 13 residues. CDR3 loop: CASSLVPSAEAFF. For the CDR3, the DNA is TGTGCCAGCAGCTTAGTGCCGTCTGCTGAAGCTTTCTTT.

This chain links TRBV5-1 with TRBJ1-3; 9 positions agree with TRBD1. Trimming took 8 bases from V and 3 from J; bases not matched to a gene: 15. Looked up from germline, CDR1 is SGHRS and CDR2 is YFSETQ. The CDR3 covers 17 residues. The CDR3 is CARDGTGNLICGNTIYF. As DNA, the CDR3 is TGCGCCAGAGACGGGACAGGGAACCTCATCTGTGGAAACACCATATATTTT.

Concerning this clone: Mismatch with germline at one junction end may stem from a read error. The rearrangement joins TRBV29-1 to TRBJ2-7; 9 positions match TRBD1. The CDR3 is 13 amino acids. Germline CDR1 and CDR2: SQVTM and ANQGSEA. The CDR3 spells CSAERDRGNEQYF. The CDR3 nucleotides read TGCAGCGCTGAACGAGACAGGGGGAACGAGCAGTACTTC.